This T cell receptor (beta chain) was sequenced during a study of immune evolution from preneoplasia to lung adenocarcinoma. As for the study in general: HLA loss of heterozygosity: about 7% AIS, more than 14% MIA, 30% to 35% ADC, none AAH.

Study-wide results and caveats: Top clone share appeared to fall from AAH through AIS, MIA, adenocarcinoma.

After pathologic assessment, macro-dissection selected premalignant or tumor cells for extraction. Profiled with immunoSEQ multiplex PCR; TCRdb holds only in-frame clones, not every one. The sample carries around 40,000 clones, less than 80% recorded once. With regard to this clone: The antigen remains undetermined.

This CDR3 is 14 amino acids long. From germline, CDR1 is GTSNPN and CDR2 SVGIG (reference sequence). V lost 4 bases to trimming and J lost 3 bases, with 15 bases between them. Sequencing used FFPE invasive lung adenocarcinoma tissue. The receptor was derived from a person in their 60s with lung adenocarcinoma. The chain joins TRBV30 to TRBJ1-1; tentatively, D is TRBD1 (5 bases). Here the CDR3 reads CAWTPAGRYTEAFF. DNA for the CDR3: TGTGCCTGGACCCCGGCGGGGCGGTACACTGAAGCTTTCTTT.